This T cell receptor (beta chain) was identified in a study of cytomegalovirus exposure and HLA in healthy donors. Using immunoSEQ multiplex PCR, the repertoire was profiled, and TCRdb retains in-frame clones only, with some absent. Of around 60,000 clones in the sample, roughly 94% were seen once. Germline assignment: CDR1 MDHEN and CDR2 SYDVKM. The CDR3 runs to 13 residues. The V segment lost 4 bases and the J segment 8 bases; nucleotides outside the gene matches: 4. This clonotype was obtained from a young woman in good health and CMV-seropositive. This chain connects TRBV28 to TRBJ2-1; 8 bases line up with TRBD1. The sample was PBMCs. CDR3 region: CASSWTGNDEQFF. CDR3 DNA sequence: TGTGCCAGCAGTTGGACAGGGAACGATGAGCAGTTCTTC.